This TCR beta chain was found in a study of blood T cells in healthy people across ages. A second PCR, run for roughly 7 to 11 cycles, used a sample-barcoded 5' primer plus a J-beta primer mix. TCRdb redid the calling of the 5' RACE reads with MiXCR, one entry per CDR3 protein. The repertoire holds over 1.5 million distinct CDR3 sequences, with 49% as singletons. PBMCs, at least 6 million per sample, were isolated. This clonotype has just a few counts. Sequencing was carried out using blood. This TCR was recovered from a woman aged 40 to 50 in good health.

This chain's CDR3 is CASSTLVTGGRTQETQYF. The CDR3 coding sequence is TGTGCCAGCAGTACGCTCGTAACGGGGGGGCGGACCCAAGAGACCCAGTACTTC. The chain is built from TRBV12-3 or TRBV12-4 and TRBJ2-5; TRBD2 aligns across 8 bases. This CDR3 has 18 amino acids. J was trimmed by 1 base and V by 5 bases; bases with no gene match: 15.